Following are 2 T cell receptor beta chains from one sample sequenced in a study of cytomegalovirus exposure and HLA in healthy donors. 60 Vbeta and 13 Jbeta primers were used in PCR. The repertoire was sequenced with immunoSEQ multiplex PCR; TCRdb's copy has only in-frame clones and lacks some. The sample shows 95,000 to 150,000 clones, around 78% of them seen only once. The sequenced material came from PBMCs. These receptors were obtained from a man in his forties in good health and CMV-seronegative.

The chain employs TRBV6-1 and TRBJ1-1; no reliable D call. Germline V gene data show CDR1 as MNHNS and CDR2 as SASEGT. V was clipped by 5 bases and J by 3 bases, with 13 bases between them. The length of the CDR3 is 14 residues. The CDR3 region has the DNA TGTGCCAGCAGTATAACACAGTGGGACACTGAAGCTTTCTTT. Amino acids: CASSITQWDTEAFF.

The V call is TRBV19, the J call TRBJ2-7; 7 bases match TRBD2. The junction had 6 bases not matched to a gene; V was cut back by 3 bases and J by 4 bases. The CDR3 has 14 amino acids. Per germline, CDR1 LNHDA and CDR2 SQIVND (reference sequence). In DNA form, the CDR3 reads TGTGCCAGTAGTATGCGGGGGAACGAGTACGAGCAGTACTTC. Protein sequence: CASSMRGNEYEQYF.